The T cell receptor (beta chain) under discussion was sequenced for a study of cytomegalovirus exposure and HLA in healthy donors. The table came from immunoSEQ multiplex PCR; TCRdb's copy has only in-frame clones and leaves some out. The data show approximately 300,000 clones, 86% seen once. General study findings and limits: Most observed TCR sequences were rare, whereas some public TCRs were detected in many donors. In vitro, three CMV-associated chains proved specific for CMV antigens.

A remark on this clone: What it recognizes is unknown.

Losses at the gene ends were 2 bases for V and 7 bases for J; bases not matched to a gene: 5. The CDR3 totals 14 residues. Germline CDR1 and CDR2: SGHTA and FQGNSA. The chain joins TRBV7-2 to TRBJ2-7; 10 positions agree with TRBD1. Material for sequencing was PBMCs. This sequence originates from a woman between 18 and 29 years old in good health and CMV-seronegative. This CDR3 reads CASSLRQGAGEQYF. The CDR3 DNA reads TGTGCCAGCAGCTTAAGACAGGGGGCGGGGGAGCAGTACTTC.